These 25 T cell receptor beta chains were sequenced from one sample in a study of blood T cell repertoires in COVID-19. TCRdb's table, derived via immunoSEQ multiplex PCR, lists solely in-frame clones and lacks some. In the table there are roughly 150,000 clones, over 80% of which are singletons. The sequenced material came from peripheral blood. The receptors were gathered from a woman of 80 years or more with active or convalescent COVID-19.

The rearrangement links TRBV2 to TRBJ2-5, with D maybe TRBD1 (5 bases). The CDR3 length is 11 residues. Germline CDR1 and CDR2: SNHLY and FYNNEI. With 7 bases removed from V and 5 bases from J, the gap between germline ends came to 8 bases. This CDR3 is CASKDMETQYF. The CDR3 DNA follows: TGTGCCAGCAAGGACATGGAGACCCAGTACTTC.

This clone was seen many times. The chain joins TRBV5-6 to TRBJ1-4; TRBD1 matches 7 bases. There are 15 residues in the CDR3. Germline trimming cut 0 bases from V and 6 bases from J; bases unmatched to any gene: 5. CDR1 and CDR2 (germline): SGHDT, YYEEEE. CDR3 DNA sequence: TGTGCCAGCAGCTTGGGACAGGGTCGGTATGAAAAACTGTTTTTT. Protein: CASSLGQGRYEKLFF.

The chain uses TRBV4-3 and TRBJ2-3; D may be TRBD1 (5 bases). The CDR3 totals 17 residues. Trimming cost V 0 bases and J 0 bases, with 13 bases left between them. The germline V gene encodes CDR1 LGHNA and CDR2 YSLEER. CDR3 DNA: TGCGCCAGCAGCCAAGAGGGGCGTGGTTGGAGCACAGATACGCAGTATTTT. It is translated as CASSQEGRGWSTDTQYF.

The rearrangement uses TRBV2 and TRBJ2-7, with 7 bases lining up with TRBD1. In germline, CDR1 is SNHLY, CDR2 FYNNEI. The CDR3 contains 15 residues. The junction had 6 bases not matched to a gene; V was cut back by 4 bases and J by 0 bases. The CDR3 nucleotides read TGTGCCAGCAGTGTCGACAGGGTGAGCTCCTACGAGCAGTACTTC. It specifies CASSVDRVSSYEQYF.

The CDR3 DNA is TGCGCCAGCAGTCCCGGGACAGGGACTGGAAACACCATATATTTT. It specifies CASSPGTGTGNTIYF. The genes are TRBV10-1 and TRBJ1-3; 9 nucleotides align to TRBD1. The germline gives CDR1 WNHNN, CDR2 SYGVQD (reference sequence). The junction had 4 bases not matched to a gene; V was cut back by 5 bases and J by 2 bases. The CDR3 length is 15 residues.

This chain joins TRBV19 and TRBJ1-1, with D perhaps TRBD1 (5 bases). V was clipped by 1 base and J by 3 bases, with 9 bases between them. Germline loops: CDR1 LNHDA, CDR2 SQIVND (reference sequence). The CDR3 consists of 14 residues. As DNA, the CDR3 is TGTGCCAGTAGTATAGGGGGCATAGACACTGAAGCTTTCTTT. This gives the protein CASSIGGIDTEAFF.

This clone was seen just once. The genes are TRBV9 and TRBJ2-3, with 7 bases matching TRBD2. The CDR3 covers 15 residues. Germline V gene data show CDR1 as SGDLS and CDR2 as YYNGEE. J lost 2 bases, V lost 0 bases, and 3 bases had no gene match. CDR3 amino acids: CASSVEAGVTDTQYF. The CDR3 region has the DNA TGTGCCAGCAGCGTAGAGGCGGGGGTCACAGATACGCAGTATTTT.

This chain uses TRBV2 with TRBJ1-2; 12 nucleotides line up with TRBD1. The germline V gene encodes CDR1 SNHLY and CDR2 FYNNEI. Germline trimming cut 7 bases from V and 8 bases from J; bases unmatched to any gene: 8. This CDR3 spans 14 amino acids. Written as DNA, the CDR3 is TGTGCCAGCACTAGGGACAGGGGGCCGGAAGGCTACACCTTC. Amino acids: CASTRDRGPEGYTF.

The chain recombines TRBV4-1 with TRBJ1-1; 9 bases map to TRBD1. Unmatched junction bases numbered 7, after V lost 4 bases and J lost 1 base. Germline V gene lookup returns CDR1 MGHRA and CDR2 YSYEKL. The CDR3 is 16 amino acids. The CDR3 DNA follows: TGCGCCAGCAGCCCCAGGGGACAGGGAAGGAACACTGAAGCTTTCTTT. Its protein is CASSPRGQGRNTEAFF.

The J gene is TRBJ1-2, the V gene TRBV29-1, with a possible D match to TRBD1 (6 bases). Between the trimmed V and J ends, which lost 2 bases and 14 bases, there was a span of 15 bases. Germline V lookup: CDR1 SQVTM, CDR2 ANQGSEA. The CDR3 covers 11 residues. CDR3 sequence reads: CSVEQAGAKTF. CDR3 DNA: TGCAGCGTTGAACAGGCGGGGGCAAAAACCTTC.

This clone was observed once. This chain connects TRBV2 to TRBJ1-2, with D perhaps TRBD1 (5 bases). This CDR3 has 14 amino acids. Germline V gene lookup returns CDR1 SNHLY and CDR2 FYNNEI. Between the trimmed V and J ends, which lost 0 bases and 5 bases, there was a span of 10 bases. In DNA, the CDR3 is TGTGCCAGCAGTGAAGCAGGGGAAATATATGGCTACACCTTC. Its protein product is CASSEAGEIYGYTF. Full variable domain (outside the CDR3, taken from reference TRBV2 and TRBJ1-2): EPEVTQTPSHQVTQMGQEVILRCVPISNHLYFYWYRQILGQKVEFLVSFYNNEISEKSEIFDDQFSVERPDGSNFTLKIRSTKLEDSAMYFCASSEAGEIYGYTFGSGTRLTVV.

The CDR3 spells CASSQGTGGSEQYF. As DNA, the CDR3 is TGTGCCAGCAGCCAAGGGACAGGGGGATCGGAACAGTACTTC. The chain is built from TRBV3-1 (or the pseudogene TRBV3-2) and TRBJ2-7, with 10 bases matching TRBD1. After removal of 1 base from V and 10 bases from J, the junction contained 7 bases not matched to a gene. The CDR3 extends over 14 amino acids. Germline V gene lookup returns CDR1 LGHDT and CDR2 YNNKEL (reference sequence).

The DNA for the CDR3 is TGTGCCAGTAGTCCTCCCGGGGGCTCTGGAAACACCATATATTTT. This sequence encodes CASSPPGGSGNTIYF. The rearrangement uses TRBV19 and TRBJ1-3, with D perhaps matching TRBD1 (5 bases). Germline V lookup: CDR1 LNHDA, CDR2 SQIVND (reference sequence). V lost 5 bases and J 0 bases, leaving 11 bases between the germline ends. The CDR3 contains 15 residues.

This chain connects TRBV10-1 to TRBJ2-3; maybe TRBD2 (5 bases). This CDR3 spans 14 amino acids. The V gene lost 4 bases and the J gene lost 6 bases, with 14 bases spanning the gap. From germline, CDR1 is WNHNN and CDR2 SYGVQD (reference sequence). The CDR3 here is CASSGAAEADTQYF. The CDR3 DNA follows: TGCGCCAGCAGTGGGGCCGCGGAGGCGGATACGCAGTATTTT.

V and J are TRBV30 and TRBJ1-1, with a tentative D call TRBD1 (5 bases). The germline V gene encodes CDR1 GTSNPN and CDR2 SVGIG (reference sequence). The length of the CDR3 is 14 residues. The V and J ends lost 3 bases and 1 base respectively, with 12 bases between them. The CDR3 protein is CAWSRGTTNTEAFF. The DNA of the CDR3 is TGTGCCTGGAGCCGTGGGACTACGAACACTGAAGCTTTCTTT.

This chain links TRBV3-1 (or the pseudogene TRBV3-2) with TRBJ2-7; TRBD2 matches at 7 bases. The CDR3 is 12 amino acids. The J segment lost 4 bases and the V segment lost 4 bases, leaving 1 base of the junction unmatched. The germline gives CDR1 LGHDT, CDR2 YNNKEL (reference sequence). The CDR3 DNA follows: TGTGCCAGCAGCCCCGGGGGGTACGAGCAGTACTTC. Its translation is CASSPGGYEQYF.

The chain uses TRBV9 and TRBJ1-2; D is perhaps TRBD1 (6 bases). Trimming removed 5 bases from V and 4 bases from J, with 12 bases in between. Germline CDR1 is SGDLS and CDR2 is YYNGEE. CDR3 length: 13 amino acids. The CDR3 region has the DNA TGTGCCAGCAGTCGGACAGATATCTATGGCTACACCTTC. Encoded protein: CASSRTDIYGYTF.

The V gene is TRBV4-1, the J gene TRBJ2-5; the D gene is possibly TRBD2 (6 bases). V was shortened by 6 bases and J by 5 bases, with 13 bases between the two germline ends. This CDR3 comprises 13 residues. Germline V gene lookup returns CDR1 MGHRA and CDR2 YSYEKL. This chain's CDR3 is CASSPGGGETQYF. The CDR3, as DNA: TGCGCCAGCAGTCCTGGAGGAGGGGAGACCCAGTACTTC.

V and J are TRBV7-2 and TRBJ2-5; D might be TRBD2 (7 bases). Germline CDR1 is SGHTA and CDR2 is FQGNSA. The CDR3 covers 13 residues. Trimming took off 7 bases at V and 1 base at J, with 10 bases between the two ends. As DNA, the CDR3 is TGTGCCAGCAAGAGGGGGGGCCAAGAGACCCAGTACTTC. This sequence encodes CASKRGGQETQYF.

This chain connects TRBV5-4 to TRBJ2-1, with 9 bases fitting TRBD1. The germline V gene has CDR1 SGHNT and CDR2 YYREEE (reference sequence). V trimming: 0 bases; J trimming: 4 bases; junction bases outside the gene matches: 2. CDR3 length: 15 residues. In DNA, the CDR3 is TGTGCCAGCAGCTTGGTGACAGGGGGGTACAATGAGCAGTTCTTC. Translation: CASSLVTGGYNEQFF.

The chain links TRBV27 to TRBJ1-2; no definite D call. There are 15 residues in the CDR3. Germline V gene data show CDR1 as MNHEY and CDR2 as SMNVEV (reference sequence). V was pared by 6 bases and J by 4 bases, with 18 bases between. DNA of the CDR3: TGTGCCAGCAGGGGAGGACTGGGCTATCTCTATGGCTACACCTTC. Residues: CASRGGLGYLYGYTF.

The chain has TRBV3-1 (or the pseudogene TRBV3-2) and TRBJ2-2; D is ambiguous. CDR1 LGHDT and CDR2 YNNKEL come from the germline V gene (reference sequence). The V gene lost 3 bases and the J gene lost 1 base, with 6 bases spanning the gap. There are 14 residues in the CDR3. CDR3 nucleotide sequence: TGTGCCAGCAGCCATCTCTTGAACACCGGGGAGCTGTTTTTT. It yields the protein CASSHLLNTGELFF.

This chain uses TRBV5-1 with TRBJ2-1; unclear D gene. Per the germline V gene, CDR1 is SGHRS and CDR2 is YFSETQ. The CDR3 contains 14 residues. V was shortened by 3 bases and J by 3 bases, with 10 bases between the two germline ends. The CDR3 here is CASSSPPGYNEQFF. The DNA for the CDR3 is TGCGCCAGCAGCTCTCCCCCGGGCTACAATGAGCAGTTCTTC.

The chain links TRBV7-3 to TRBJ2-7, with 8 bases aligning to TRBD2. The V and J ends lost 1 base and 7 bases, in that order; junction bases with no gene match: 9. This CDR3 region has 15 residues. CDR1 SGHTA and CDR2 FQGTGA come from the germline V gene. This CDR3 is CASSLNTAGVGEQYF. The DNA for the CDR3 is TGTGCCAGCAGCTTAAATACAGCGGGGGTTGGAGAGCAGTACTTC.

V gene TRBV11-3 combines with J gene TRBJ2-2; 9 bases are a match to TRBD1. Germline V CDR1 and CDR2: SGHNT, YENEEA. The CDR3 loop spans 15 amino acids. Germline trimming cut 5 bases from V and 3 bases from J; bases unmatched to any gene: 4. The CDR3 spells CASSRRTGDTGELFF. Written as DNA, the CDR3 is TGTGCCAGCAGCCGTAGGACAGGGGACACCGGGGAGCTGTTTTTT. The full variable domain, its missing parts supplied by reference TRBV11-3 and TRBJ2-2, is EAGVVQSPRYKIIEKKQPVAFWCNPISGHNTLYWYLQNLGQGPELLIRYENEEAVDDSQLPKDRFSAERLKGVDSTLKIQPAELGDSAVYLCASSRRTGDTGELFFGEGSRLTVL.